These 16 T cell receptor beta chains were sequenced from one sample in a study of T cells expressing NK-cell markers. TCRdb derives one entry per CDR3 protein from the 5' RACE reads, leaving out DNA. The sample totals roughly 180,000 distinct CDR3 sequences. Sequencing was carried out using blood T cells: a sorted CD56 or NKG2C T cell subset, CD4+ or CD8+ T cells, or bulk PBMC T cells (not recorded which). The receptors originated from a woman aged 18 to 75 in good health.

V usage is TRBV20-1 and J usage is TRBJ2-7; the TRBD2 assignment by TCRdb is unverifiable without DNA. Germline V gene sequence: CDR1 DFQATT, CDR2 SNEGSKA (reference sequence). The CDR3 sequence is 15 residues long. The CDR3 spells CSAPLTLAGVGEQYF.

The gene calls are TRBV2 and TRBJ2-7. The CDR3 has 15 residues. Germline-derived CDR1 and CDR2 are SNHLY and FYNNEI. CDR3 sequence: CASSEATRSVYEQYF.

The chain carries TRBV11-3 and TRBJ2-2; as DNA is missing, the TRBD1 call by TCRdb cannot be tested. Germline CDR1 SGHNT, CDR2 YENEEA. CDR3 length equals 14 residues. This chain's CDR3 is CASSRRAGNGELFF.

The V and J genes are TRBV29-1 and TRBJ1-1; without DNA, the TCRdb call of TRBD1 cannot be checked. The germline CDR1 and CDR2 sequences are SQVTM and ANQGSEA. The CDR3 spans 15 residues. The CDR3 spells CSVEDRRQVNTEAFF.

The CDR3: CASSFPRTADHSGANVLTF. The chain has TRBV5-1 and TRBJ2-6; TCRdb names TRBD1, which stays unverified in the absence of DNA. The CDR3 spans 19 residues. Looked up from germline, CDR1 is SGHRS and CDR2 is YFSETQ.

J is TRBJ2-6 and V is TRBV6-5. Germline CDR1 reads MNHEY; CDR2 reads SVGAGI. The CDR3 is 15 residues long. This CDR3 is CASSYSNSGANVLTF.

This chain uses TRBV13 with TRBJ2-1; no DNA is available, so the TRBD1 call from TCRdb remains unchecked. This CDR3 region has 14 residues. Per the germline V gene, CDR1 is PRHDT and CDR2 is FYEKMQ (reference sequence). The CDR3 here is CASSPQGGRNEQFF.

The chain combines TRBV21-1 with TRBJ1-5. TRBV21-1 is termed a pseudogene. This CDR3 is built from 15 residues. The CDR3 region is CASQGSDGGNQPQHF.

The V and J genes are TRBV25-1 and TRBJ2-1. Germline V gives CDR1 MGHDK, CDR2 SYGVNS. The CDR3 runs 18 residues. Here the CDR3 reads CASSETPRARLIYNEQFF.

This chain joins TRBV3-1 and TRBJ1-6; TCRdb outputs TRBD1, but without DNA this stays unchecked. The CDR3 is 14 residues long. CDR1 and CDR2 (germline): LGHDT, YNNKEL (reference sequence). The CDR3 sequence: CASSPAPGNSPLHF.

The chain couples TRBV7-9 to TRBJ2-1; TCRdb's assignment of TRBD1 cannot be checked, as there is no DNA. This CDR3 region has 13 residues. Germline values: CDR1 SEHNR, CDR2 FQNEAQ (reference sequence). The CDR3 protein is CASTGLFLNEHFF. Using reference TRBV7-9 and TRBJ2-1 for the parts outside the CDR3, the full variable domain is DTGVSQNPRHKITKRGQNVTFRCDPISEHNRLYWYRQTLGQGPEFLTYFQNEAQLEKSRLLSDRFSAERPKGSFSTLEIQRTEQGDSAMYLCASTGLFLNEHFFGPGTRLTVL.

V gene TRBV7-2 combines with J gene TRBJ2-1; TCRdb outputs TRBD2, but without DNA this stays unchecked. The CDR3 sequence is 14 residues long. Per germline, CDR1 SGHTA and CDR2 FQGNSA. CDR3 in amino acids: CASSLVGPGGEQFF.

CDR3 protein: CASSLGSAGVWQPQHF. This rearrangement joins TRBV7-8 to TRBJ1-5; the D gene TCRdb calls, TRBD1, cannot be checked with no DNA. The CDR3 length is 16 residues. Germline V gene sequence: CDR1 SGHVS, CDR2 FQNEAQ.

CDR3 sequence reads: CASSEPVNSNQPQHF. The gene calls are TRBV6-1 and TRBJ1-5. The length of the CDR3 is 15 residues. Germline lookup yields CDR1 MNHNS and CDR2 SASEGT.

V and J are TRBV30 and TRBJ2-5; absent DNA, TCRdb's TRBD2 call cannot be checked. The CDR3 is made up of 15 amino acids. The germline V gene encodes CDR1 GTSNPN and CDR2 SVGIG (reference sequence). CDR3 sequence: CAWSLLAGTGETQYF. Full variable domain (rest looked up from reference TRBV30 and TRBJ2-5): SQTIHQWPATLVQPVGSPLSLECTVEGTSNPNLYWYRQAAGRGLQLLFYSVGIGQISSEVPQNLSASRPQDRQFILSSKKLLLSDSGFYLCAWSLLAGTGETQYFGPGTRLLVL.

V is TRBV5-1 and J is TRBJ2-5. CDR3 size: 14 residues. CDR1 is SGHRS and CDR2 is YFSETQ in the germline V gene. CDR3 in amino acids: CASSLRTGSETQYF.